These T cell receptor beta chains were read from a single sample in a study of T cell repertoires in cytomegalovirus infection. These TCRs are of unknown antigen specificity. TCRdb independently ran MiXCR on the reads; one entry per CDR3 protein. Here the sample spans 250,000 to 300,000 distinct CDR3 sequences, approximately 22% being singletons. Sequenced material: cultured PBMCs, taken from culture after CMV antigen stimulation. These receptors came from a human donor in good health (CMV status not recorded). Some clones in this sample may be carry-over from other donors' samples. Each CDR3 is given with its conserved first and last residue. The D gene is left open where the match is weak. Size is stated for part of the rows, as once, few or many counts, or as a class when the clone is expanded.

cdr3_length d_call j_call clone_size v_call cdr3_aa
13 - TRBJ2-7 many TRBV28 CASSFGRGYEQYF
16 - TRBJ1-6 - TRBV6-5 CATSFENWGGNSPLHF
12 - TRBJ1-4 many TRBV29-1 CSVLETGEKLFF
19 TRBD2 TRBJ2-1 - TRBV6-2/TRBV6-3 CASSPHGLAGEGSYNEQFF
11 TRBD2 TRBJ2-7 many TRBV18 CASSGREEQYF
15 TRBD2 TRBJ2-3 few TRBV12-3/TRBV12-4 CASSPSAGGGDTQYF
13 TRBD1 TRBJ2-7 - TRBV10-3 CVIRQDRDGEQYF
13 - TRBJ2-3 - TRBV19 CASSPHGSDTQYF
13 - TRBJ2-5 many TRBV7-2 CASSFAGIVTQYF
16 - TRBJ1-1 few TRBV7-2 CASSLDRDTMNTEAFF
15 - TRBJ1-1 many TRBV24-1 CATSAAPPGNTEAFF
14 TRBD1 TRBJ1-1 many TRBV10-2 CASSEVGTGAEAFF
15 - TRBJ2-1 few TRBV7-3 CASSLLYDGHNEQFF
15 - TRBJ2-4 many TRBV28 CASSETSLAKNIQYF
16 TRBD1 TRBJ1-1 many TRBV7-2 CASSLGPAGGNTEAFF
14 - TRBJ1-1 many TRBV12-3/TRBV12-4 CASSLGAGGTEAFF
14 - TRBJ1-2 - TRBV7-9 CASSLAQANYGYTF
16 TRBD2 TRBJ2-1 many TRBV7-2 CASSLIHSGRKNEQFF
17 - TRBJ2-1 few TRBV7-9 CASSPRWRDSSYNEQFF
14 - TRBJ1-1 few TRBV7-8 CASSLTGLPSVAFF
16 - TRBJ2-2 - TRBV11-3 CASSPRGKKNPGELFF
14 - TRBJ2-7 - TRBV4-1 CASSQARYSYEQYF
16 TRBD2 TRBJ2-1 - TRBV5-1 CASTTTGTSGFNEQFF
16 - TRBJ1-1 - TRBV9 CASSTYKEGRDGKAFF
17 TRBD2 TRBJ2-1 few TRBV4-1 CASSPGLAEISYNEQFF
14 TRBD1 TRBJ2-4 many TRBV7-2 CASSPGDRVNIQYF
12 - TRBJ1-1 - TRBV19 CASSGRDSEAFF
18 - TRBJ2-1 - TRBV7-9 CASSLVRGWGPTSDEQFF
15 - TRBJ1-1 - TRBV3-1 CASSQDPYTNTEAFF